Listed below are T cell receptor beta chains from one sample, sequenced in a study of control samples from healthy donors and cancer patients. The repertoire was sequenced with immunoSEQ multiplex PCR; TCRdb's copy has only in-frame clones and lacks some. The profile shows 25,000 to 30,000 clones, around 90% of them singletons. Sequencing used formalin-fixed, paraffin-embedded tissue. Every receptor here comes from a female donor with melanoma. Each CDR3 is given with its conserved first and last residue. The D gene is left open where the match is weak. A clone size is listed for some rows: how often the clone was seen (once, few, many), or a class if it is expanded.

j_gene | v_gene | abundance | d_gene | CDR3nt | CDR3aa
TRBJ2-1 | TRBV27 | - | - | TGTGCCACCACGACAGCGTACAATGAGCAGTTCTTC | CATTTAYNEQFF
TRBJ2-5 | TRBV19 | - | TRBD1 | TGTGCCAGTAGTAAAAACAGGGGGGAGACCCAGTACTTC | CASSKNRGETQYF
TRBJ2-5 | TRBV27 | few | - | TGTGCCAGCAGTCAGGGGTTCCAGGAGACCCAGTACTTC | CASSQGFQETQYF
TRBJ1-5 | TRBV6-5 | - | TRBD1 | TGTGCCAGCAGTCCCGGGACAGGGGTCCAGCCCCAGCATTTT | CASSPGTGVQPQHF
TRBJ2-2 | TRBV5-1 | - | - | TGCGCCAGCAGCTGGGCAAACCCGAACACCGGGGAGCTGTTTTTT | CASSWANPNTGELFF
TRBJ1-2 | TRBV2 | - | - | TGTGCCAGCAGCCCACAGGGATACTATGGCTACACCTTC | CASSPQGYYGYTF
TRBJ1-1 | TRBV29-1 | once | - | TGCAGCTACCACCGGCGCATCAGGGCTGAAGCTTTCTTT | CSYHRRIRAEAFF
TRBJ1-3 | TRBV6-2/TRBV6-3 | - | - | TGTGCCAGCAGTTACAGCTCTGGAAACACCATATATTTT | CASSYSSGNTIYF
TRBJ2-7 | TRBV16 | - | - | TGTGCCAGCAGCGCACGAGACAGGGTAGGGGAGGTCGCCTACGAGCAGTACTTC | CASSARDRVGEVAYEQYF
TRBJ1-3 | TRBV3-1/TRBV3-2 | - | - | TGTGCCAGCAGCCAAGGACGGCGAAGTGGAAACACCATATATTTT | CASSQGRRSGNTIYF
TRBJ1-2 | TRBV19 | - | - | TGTGCCAGTAGTACCACAGTGGGTGGCTACACCTTC | CASSTTVGGYTF
TRBJ2-5 | TRBV4-1 | once | TRBD2 | TGCGCCAGCAGACGCGGAGGAAGGGGAGGGGTGCAAGAGACCCAGTACTTC | CASRRGGRGGVQETQYF
TRBJ2-2 | TRBV7-2 | - | - | TGTGCCAGCAGCTTTGGCGGGAAGAACACCGGGGAGCTGTTTTTT | CASSFGGKNTGELFF
TRBJ2-3 | TRBV19 | - | - | TGTGCCAGTAGTGCGTACCACACAGATACGCAGTATTTT | CASSAYHTDTQYF
TRBJ2-1 | TRBV6-5 | - | - | TGTGCCAGCACCATGGGTCCTAGCTCCTACAATGAGCAGTTCTTC | CASTMGPSSYNEQFF
TRBJ1-1 | TRBV19 | - | TRBD1 | TGTGCCAGTACCTACAGGGGGGAGAACACTGAAGCTTTCTTT | CASTYRGENTEAFF
TRBJ2-7 | TRBV3-1/TRBV3-2 | once | - | TGTGCCAGCAGCCAATTCTCTGTCGTAATTGTGGGGGAGCAGTACTTC | CASSQFSVVIVGEQYF
TRBJ2-1 | TRBV6-2/TRBV6-3 | - | - | TGTGCCAGCAGCCTCTACACCAATGAGCAGTTCTTC | CASSLYTNEQFF
TRBJ1-3 | TRBV5-1 | - | - | TGCGCCAGCATGGGGGGCTCTGGAAACACCATATATTTT | CASMGGSGNTIYF
TRBJ2-3 | TRBV16 | - | - | TGTGCCAGCAGCCCGGGGCTCCCGGCCCCAGATACGCAGTATTTT | CASSPGLPAPDTQYF
TRBJ2-3 | TRBV7-9 | - | - | TGTGCCAGCAGCCCCGGGACATATACAGATACGCAGTATTTT | CASSPGTYTDTQYF
TRBJ2-5 | TRBV7-9 | - | - | TGTGCTTGCTCCGGGGCGGGAGAGACCCAGTACTTC | CACSGAGETQYF
TRBJ1-1 | TRBV5-1 | - | - | TGCGCCAGCAGCCAGTCCTGGGTGAACACTGAAGCTTTCTTT | CASSQSWVNTEAFF
TRBJ2-7 | TRBV19 | - | - | TGTGCCAGTAGTATGTCGTACGGCACGAGCTACGAGCAGTACTTC | CASSMSYGTSYEQYF
TRBJ2-1 | TRBV2 | - | - | TGTGCCAGCAGGGGGGGAGCCTCCCCCATTTCCTACAATGAGCAGTTCTTC | CASRGGASPISYNEQFF
TRBJ1-2 | TRBV5-1 | - | TRBD1 | TGCGCCAGCAGCTTGGGACAGGGGGCGATGGGCTACACCTTC | CASSLGQGAMGYTF
TRBJ2-7 | TRBV2 | - | - | TGTGCCAGCAGATGGGACGGAACCTACGAGCAGTACTTC | CASRWDGTYEQYF
TRBJ1-1 | TRBV15 | - | TRBD1 | TGTGCCACCAGCAGAGGGGACAGGGTGAACACTGAAGCTTTCTTT | CATSRGDRVNTEAFF
TRBJ2-5 | TRBV7-9 | - | TRBD1 | TGTGCCAGCAGCTTAGAAGTGGGACAGCCACAAGAGACCCAGTACTTC | CASSLEVGQPQETQYF
TRBJ1-6 | TRBV18 | - | - | TGTGCCAGCTCACCACCTGGTCACTCACCCCTCCACTTT | CASSPPGHSPLHF
TRBJ2-3 | TRBV4-2 | - | - | TGTGCCAGCAGCCAAGATGGCTTCAAGAGACTAGTAGATACGCAGTATTTT | CASSQDGFKRLVDTQYF
TRBJ2-3 | TRBV18 | - | TRBD2 | TGTGCCAGCTCCGGGACTAGCGGGAATGCAGATACGCAGTATTTT | CASSGTSGNADTQYF
TRBJ2-1 | TRBV5-3 | - | TRBD2 | TGTGCCAGAAGCTTTCGGGAGGGCCCTATTTCCTACAATGAGCAGTTCTTC | CARSFREGPISYNEQFF
TRBJ1-2 | TRBV6-5 | - | - | TGTGCCAGCAGTCCCCCCGGGATCAGGGATGGCTACACCTTC | CASSPPGIRDGYTF
TRBJ1-1 | TRBV15 | - | TRBD1 | TGTGCCACCAGCAGAGATACAACAGGGGGTAGTGTAGCTTTCTTT | CATSRDTTGGSVAFF